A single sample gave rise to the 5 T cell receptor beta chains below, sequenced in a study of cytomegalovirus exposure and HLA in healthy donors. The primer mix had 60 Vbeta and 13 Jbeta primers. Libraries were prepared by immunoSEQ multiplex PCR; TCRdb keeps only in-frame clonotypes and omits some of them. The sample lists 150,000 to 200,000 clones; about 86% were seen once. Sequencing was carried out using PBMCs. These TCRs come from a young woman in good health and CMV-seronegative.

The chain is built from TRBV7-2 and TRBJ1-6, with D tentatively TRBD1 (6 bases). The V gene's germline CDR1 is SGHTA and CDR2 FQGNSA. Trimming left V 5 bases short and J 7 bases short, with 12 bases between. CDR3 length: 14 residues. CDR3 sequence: CASSLTGLNSPLHF. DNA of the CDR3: TGTGCCAGCAGCCTTACAGGGTTGAATTCACCCCTCCACTTT.

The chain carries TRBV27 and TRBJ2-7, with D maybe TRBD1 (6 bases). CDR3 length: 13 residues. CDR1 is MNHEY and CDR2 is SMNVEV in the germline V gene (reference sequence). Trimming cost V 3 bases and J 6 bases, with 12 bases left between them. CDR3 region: CASSFQGPSEQYF. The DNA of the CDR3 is TGTGCCAGCAGTTTTCAGGGGCCCTCCGAGCAGTACTTC.

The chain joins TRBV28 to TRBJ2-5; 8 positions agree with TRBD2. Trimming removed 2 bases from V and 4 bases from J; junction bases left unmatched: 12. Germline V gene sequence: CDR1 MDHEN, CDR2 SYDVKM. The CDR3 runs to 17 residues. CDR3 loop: CASSLLSGTRKRETQYF. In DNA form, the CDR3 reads TGTGCCAGCAGTTTACTATCCGGGACTAGGAAACGAGAGACCCAGTACTTC.

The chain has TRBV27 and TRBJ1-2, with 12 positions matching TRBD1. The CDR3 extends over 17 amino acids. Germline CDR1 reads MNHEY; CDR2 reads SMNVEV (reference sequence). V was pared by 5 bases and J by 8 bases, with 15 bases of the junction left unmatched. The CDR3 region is CASSPFLGQGAPGGYTF. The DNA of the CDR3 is TGTGCCAGCAGTCCCTTCCTGGGACAGGGGGCGCCGGGAGGCTACACCTTC.

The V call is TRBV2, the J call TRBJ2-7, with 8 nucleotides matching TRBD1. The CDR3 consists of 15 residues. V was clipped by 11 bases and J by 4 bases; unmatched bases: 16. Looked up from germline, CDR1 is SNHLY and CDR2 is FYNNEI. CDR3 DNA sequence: TGTGCCTCCACGGTCGGAGGGACAGGACAATACGAGCAGTACTTC. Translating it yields CASTVGGTGQYEQYF. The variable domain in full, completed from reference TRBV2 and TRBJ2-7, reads EPEVTQTPSHQVTQMGQEVILRCVPISNHLYFYWYRQILGQKVEFLVSFYNNEISEKSEIFDDQFSVERPDGSNFTLKIRSTKLEDSAMYFCASTVGGTGQYEQYFGPGTRLTVT.